This T cell receptor beta chain derives from a study of cytomegalovirus exposure and HLA in healthy donors. Study results and caveats: Using the classifier, cytomegalovirus status was reportedly diagnosed with high specificity and sensitivity.

Germline V gives CDR1 MGHRA, CDR2 YSYEKL. Between the trimmed V and J ends, which lost 0 bases and 1 base, there was a span of 8 bases. The CDR3 runs 15 residues. Sequenced by immunoSEQ multiplex PCR; TCRdb stores in-frame clones only, minus some. In the table there are 45,000 to 60,000 clones, 93% of which are singletons. About this clone itself: What it binds is not known. A much larger clone differs by one base, so this may be a read error.

The material sequenced was PBMCs. The rearrangement uses TRBV4-1 and TRBJ2-3, with D hard to call. The clonotype comes from a woman younger than 35 in good health and CMV-seronegative. CDR3 bases: TGCGCCAGCAGCCAAGATGGGCAGGGCACAGATACGCAGTATTTT. Translated: CASSQDGQGTDTQYF.